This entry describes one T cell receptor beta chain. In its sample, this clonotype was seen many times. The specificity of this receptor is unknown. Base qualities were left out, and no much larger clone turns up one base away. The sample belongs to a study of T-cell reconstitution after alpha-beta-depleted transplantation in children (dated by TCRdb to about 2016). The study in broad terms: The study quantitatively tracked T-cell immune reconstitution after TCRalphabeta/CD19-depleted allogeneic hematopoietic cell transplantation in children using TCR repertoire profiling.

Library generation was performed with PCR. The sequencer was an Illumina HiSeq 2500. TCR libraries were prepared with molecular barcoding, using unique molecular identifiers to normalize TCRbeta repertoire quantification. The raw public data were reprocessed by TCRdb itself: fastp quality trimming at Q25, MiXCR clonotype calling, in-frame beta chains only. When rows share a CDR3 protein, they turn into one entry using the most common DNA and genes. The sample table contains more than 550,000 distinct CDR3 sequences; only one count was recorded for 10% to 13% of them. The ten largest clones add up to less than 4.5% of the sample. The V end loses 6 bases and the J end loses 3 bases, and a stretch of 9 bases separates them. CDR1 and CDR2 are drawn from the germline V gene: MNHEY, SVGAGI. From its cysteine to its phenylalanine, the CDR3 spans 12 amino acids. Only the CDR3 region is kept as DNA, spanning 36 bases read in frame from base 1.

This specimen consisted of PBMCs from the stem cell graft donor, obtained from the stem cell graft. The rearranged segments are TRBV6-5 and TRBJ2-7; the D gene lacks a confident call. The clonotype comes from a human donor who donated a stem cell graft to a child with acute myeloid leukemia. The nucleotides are TGTGCCAGCAGAACGGTGGACTACGAGCAGTACTTC. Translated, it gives CASRTVDYEQYF.